The sequence of this TCR beta chain was determined in a study of blood T cells in healthy people across ages. Primed by a sample-barcoded 5' primer and a J-beta primer mix, a second PCR proceeded for roughly 6 to 12 cycles. TCRdb re-called the 5' RACE reads with MiXCR, one entry per CDR3 protein. The data hold roughly 1.4 million distinct CDR3 sequences, with roughly 64% observed a single time. Caucasian individuals from Russia who were healthy and aged roughly 6 to 100 acted as donors. Looked up from germline, CDR1 is MGHRA and CDR2 is YSYEKL. This CDR3 contains 15 residues. This clonotype was counted a single time. What it binds is unknown. Germline is not matched at one junction end, which may reflect a read error. Study-level findings and limits: A roughly linear fall in TCR beta diversity per million T cells was seen with increasing age.

This sequence was found in a man aged 18 to 35 in good health. The V call is TRBV4-1, the J call TRBJ2-2; D is ambiguous. Sequencing was carried out using blood. The CDR3, as DNA: TGCGCCAGCAGCCAAGCAGTCAGGAACGCCGGGGAGCTGTTTTTT. Amino acids: CASSQAVRNAGELFF.